This T cell receptor (beta chain) originates from a study of OX40 agonist ivuxolimab in advanced cancers. This clone came up once. The V gene's germline CDR1 is SGHRS and CDR2 YFSETQ. The CDR3 extends over 14 amino acids. V was pared by 4 bases and J by 6 bases, with 17 bases between. Libraries were prepared by immunoSEQ multiplex PCR; TCRdb keeps only in-frame clonotypes and omits some of them. The sample consists of 25,000 or so clones, 75% to 90% of them appearing once. With baseline, cycle 4 day 1, and cycle 7 day 1 as timepoints, blood was sampled. The J gene is TRBJ2-7, the V gene TRBV5-1, with D possibly being TRBD1 or TRBD2 (5 bases each). The receptor was derived from an adult with an advanced solid tumor such as melanoma, head and neck, liver or kidney cancer. The input for sequencing was CD4+ or CD8+ T cells sorted from blood, taken in a trial of the OX40 agonist ivuxolimab. CDR3 region: CASSPRDRVLEQYF. The CDR3 coding sequence is TGCGCCAGCAGCCCCCGGGACCGGGTACTCGAGCAGTACTTC. The full variable domain, rest sourced from reference TRBV5-1 and TRBJ2-7, is KAGVTQTPRYLIKTRGQQVTLSCSPISGHRSVSWYQQTPGQGLQFLFEYFSETQRNKGNFPGRFSGRQFSNSRSEMNVSTLELGDSALYLCASSPRDRVLEQYFGPGTRLTVT.